This T cell receptor beta chain was obtained from a study of T cell repertoires in cytomegalovirus infection. TCRdb used MiXCR to reprocess the reads, holding one entry per CDR3 protein. This repertoire shows about 300,000 distinct CDR3 sequences, about a tenth found once; its top ten account for more than 2.5%. At least ten counts were recorded for this clonotype. After removal of 5 bases from V and 1 base from J, the junction contained 9 bases not matched to a gene. Germline CDR1 SQVTM, CDR2 ANQGSEA. The CDR3 sequence is 15 residues long. The chain is built from TRBV29-1 and TRBJ1-1; 8 nucleotides line up with TRBD1. The specimen sequenced was PBMCs. The clonotype was recovered from a human donor in good health (CMV status not recorded). Some clones in this sample may be carry-over from other donors' samples. The CDR3 sequence is CSVFNSGQANTEAFF. The CDR3 DNA reads as TGCAGCGTTTTTAATTCGGGACAGGCGAACACTGAAGCTTTCTTT.